Included here is one T cell receptor beta chain sequence, with context. The V gene end was trimmed by 7 bases and the J gene end by 8 bases; junction bases not matched to a gene: 7. The germline V gene encodes CDR1 SNHLY and CDR2 FYNNEI. The CDR3 loop spans 14 amino acids. Per the original data handling: Using reference gene primer amplification, nucleated cell counts were estimated. Some clones are missing from TCRdb's copy, which holds only in-frame ones; the method was immunoSEQ multiplex PCR. D and trimming were read from the DNA, whereas the V and J calls and clone size are those reported in that table. Of 200,000 to 300,000 clones listed, 75% to 90% are singletons. The data belong to a study of blood T cell repertoires in COVID-19. At the level of the study: There were acute and convalescent COVID-19 samples, and they came from the United States, Italy and Spain. Sources were T cells, B-cell-depleted T cells, or PBMCs; the material itself was cDNA or gDNA.

V usage is TRBV2 and J usage is TRBJ1-6, with 8 bases fitting TRBD1. The clonotype comes from a woman aged 60-75 years with active or convalescent COVID-19. Sequences were obtained from peripheral blood. CDR3 region: CASTRQGWDSPLHF. In nucleotides, the CDR3 is TGTGCCAGCACCCGACAGGGGTGGGATTCACCCCTCCACTTT.